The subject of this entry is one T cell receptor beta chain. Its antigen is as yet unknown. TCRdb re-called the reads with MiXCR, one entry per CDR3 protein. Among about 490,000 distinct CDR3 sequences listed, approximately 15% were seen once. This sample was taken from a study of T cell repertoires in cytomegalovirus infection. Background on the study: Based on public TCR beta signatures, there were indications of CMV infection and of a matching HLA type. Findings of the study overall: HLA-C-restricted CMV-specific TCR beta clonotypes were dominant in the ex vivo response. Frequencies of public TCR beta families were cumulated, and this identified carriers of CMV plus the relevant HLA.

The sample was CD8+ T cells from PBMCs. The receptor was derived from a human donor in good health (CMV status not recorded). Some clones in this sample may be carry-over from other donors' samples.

CDR3 in DNA: TGTGCCAGCAGTTCCCGGGTAGCGGGAACCTACGAGCAGTACTTC. It translates to CASSSRVAGTYEQYF. The V and J genes are TRBV5-4 and TRBJ2-7; 8 bases are shared with TRBD2. With 5 bases clipped from V and 2 bases from J, the junction kept 9 bases outside the gene matches. Germline CDR1 and CDR2: SGHNT and YYREEE (reference sequence). The CDR3 has 15 amino acids.